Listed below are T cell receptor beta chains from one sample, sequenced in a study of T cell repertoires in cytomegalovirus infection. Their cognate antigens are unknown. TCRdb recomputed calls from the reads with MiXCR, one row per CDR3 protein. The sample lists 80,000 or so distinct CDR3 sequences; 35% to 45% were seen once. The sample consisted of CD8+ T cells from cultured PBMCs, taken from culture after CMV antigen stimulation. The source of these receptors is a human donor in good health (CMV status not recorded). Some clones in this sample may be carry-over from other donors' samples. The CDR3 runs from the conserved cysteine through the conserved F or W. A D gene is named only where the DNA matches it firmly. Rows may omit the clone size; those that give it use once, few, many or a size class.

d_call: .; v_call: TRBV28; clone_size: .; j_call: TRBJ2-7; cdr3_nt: TGTGCCAGCAGGCCGGCAGGGTTAGGGTACGAGCAGTACTTC; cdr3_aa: CASRPAGLGYEQYF
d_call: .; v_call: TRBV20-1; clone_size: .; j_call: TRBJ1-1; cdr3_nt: TGCAGTGCCCCTCCCCCAGGGAGGGACACTGAAGCTTTCTTT; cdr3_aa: CSAPPPGRDTEAFF
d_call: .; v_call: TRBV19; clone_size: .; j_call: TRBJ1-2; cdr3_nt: TGTGCCAGTAGCTTCCAGGGAACTAACTATGGCTACACCTTC; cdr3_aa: CASSFQGTNYGYTF
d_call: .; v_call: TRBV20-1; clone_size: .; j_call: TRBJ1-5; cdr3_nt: TGCAGTGCTAGAGGCCCCTCGGGACACAGTTCTTATAGCAATCAGCCCCAGCATTTT; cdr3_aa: CSARGPSGHSSYSNQPQHF
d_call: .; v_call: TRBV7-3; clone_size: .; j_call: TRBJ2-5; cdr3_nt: TGTGCCAGCAGCTTAAGGCAGGAACAAGAGACCCAGTACTTC; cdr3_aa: CASSLRQEQETQYF
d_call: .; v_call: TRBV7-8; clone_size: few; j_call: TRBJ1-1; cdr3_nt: TGTGCCAGCAGCTTAGTAAGAGACAGGAGAGCGAACACTGAAGCTTTCTTT; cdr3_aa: CASSLVRDRRANTEAFF
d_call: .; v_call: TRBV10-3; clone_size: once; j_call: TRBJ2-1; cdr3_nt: TGTGCCATCAGTGAGTCGGGGGGTGGTCTTAACAATGAGCAGTTCTTC; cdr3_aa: CAISESGGGLNNEQFF
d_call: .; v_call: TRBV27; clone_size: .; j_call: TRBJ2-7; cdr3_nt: TGTGCCAGCAGTATAACCGGGCCCCCCTTAACCTACGAGCAGTACTTC; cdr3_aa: CASSITGPPLTYEQYF
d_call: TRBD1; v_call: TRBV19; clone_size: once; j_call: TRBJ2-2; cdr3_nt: TGTGCCAGTAGTATAGGCGGGACAGGACACACCGGGGAGCTGTTTTTT; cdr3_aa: CASSIGGTGHTGELFF
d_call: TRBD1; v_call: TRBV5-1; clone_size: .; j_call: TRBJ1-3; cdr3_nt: TGCGCCAGCAGCTGGGGGACAGCCTCTGGAAACACCATATATTTT; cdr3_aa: CASSWGTASGNTIYF
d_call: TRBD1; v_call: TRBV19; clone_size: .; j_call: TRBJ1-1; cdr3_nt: TGTGCCAGTAGTATATATGAGGGGGCAGGGACTGAAGCTTTCTTT; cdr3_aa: CASSIYEGAGTEAFF
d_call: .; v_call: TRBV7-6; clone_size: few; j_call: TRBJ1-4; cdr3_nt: TGTGCCAGCAGCCCCGGGAGAGCAACTAATGAAAAACTGTTTTTT; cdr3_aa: CASSPGRATNEKLFF
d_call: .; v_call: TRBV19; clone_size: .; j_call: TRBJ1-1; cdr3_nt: TGTGCCAGTGGATCGTGGGTGGGCACTGAAGCTTTCTTT; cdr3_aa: CASGSWVGTEAFF
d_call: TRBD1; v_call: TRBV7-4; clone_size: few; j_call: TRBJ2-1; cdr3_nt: TGTGCCAGCAGCCCCGGGACAGGGGTGTCCTACAATGAGCAGTTCTTC; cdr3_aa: CASSPGTGVSYNEQFF
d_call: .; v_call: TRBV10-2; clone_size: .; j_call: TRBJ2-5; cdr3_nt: TGCGCCAGCAGTGCCTGGGACACCCTCCGTGGAGAGACCCAGTACTTC; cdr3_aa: CASSAWDTLRGETQYF
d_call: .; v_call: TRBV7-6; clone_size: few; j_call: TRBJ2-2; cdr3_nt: TGTGCCAGCAGCCCCGGGGTGACCGGGGAGCTGTTTTTT; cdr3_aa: CASSPGVTGELFF
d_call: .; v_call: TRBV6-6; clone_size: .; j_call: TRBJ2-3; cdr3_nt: TGTGCCAGCATCGACACAGATACGCAGTATTTT; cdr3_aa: CASIDTDTQYF
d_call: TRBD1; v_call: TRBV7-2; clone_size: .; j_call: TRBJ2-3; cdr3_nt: TGTGCCAGCAGCCGTCACAGGGGCACCTCCAGGGATACGCAGTATTTT; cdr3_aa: CASSRHRGTSRDTQYF
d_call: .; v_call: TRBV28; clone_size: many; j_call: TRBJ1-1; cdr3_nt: TGTGCCAGCAGTTTAGAAGAGGCAGGCAAGATGAACACTGAAGCTTTCTTT; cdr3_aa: CASSLEEAGKMNTEAFF
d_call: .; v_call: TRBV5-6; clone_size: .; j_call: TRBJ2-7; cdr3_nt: TGTGCCAGCAGCTTGAACAGAGTCTACGAGCAGTACTTC; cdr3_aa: CASSLNRVYEQYF
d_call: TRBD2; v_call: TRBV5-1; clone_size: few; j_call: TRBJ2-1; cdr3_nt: TGCGCCAGCAGCTTGTGGGGAGTACTAGCGGGGAGCGCTGAGTACAATGAGCAGTTCTTC; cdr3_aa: CASSLWGVLAGSAEYNEQFF
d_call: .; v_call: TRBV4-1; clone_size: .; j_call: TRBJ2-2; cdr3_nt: TGCGCCAGCAGCCAAGTACCAGGAGGTCCCGGGGAGCTGTTTTTT; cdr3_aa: CASSQVPGGPGELFF
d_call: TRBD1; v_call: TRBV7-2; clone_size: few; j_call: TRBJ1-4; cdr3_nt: TGTGCCAGCAGCTTAGCGCTGGTGACAGGGGATGAAAAACTGTTTTTT; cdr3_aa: CASSLALVTGDEKLFF
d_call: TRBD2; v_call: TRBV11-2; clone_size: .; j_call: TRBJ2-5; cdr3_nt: TGTGCCAGCAGCTCCCCCAAGAGCGGGGGGGTCCAAGAGACCCAGTACTTC; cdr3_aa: CASSSPKSGGVQETQYF
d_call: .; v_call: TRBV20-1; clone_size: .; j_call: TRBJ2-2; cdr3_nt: TGCAGTGCTAGAGATGGGGGAACCGACGGCGGGGAGCTGTTTTTT; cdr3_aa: CSARDGGTDGGELFF
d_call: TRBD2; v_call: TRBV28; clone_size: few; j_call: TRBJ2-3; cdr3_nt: TGTGCCAGCAGTTTGGGGGAGGGGATCACAGATACGCAGTATTTT; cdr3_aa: CASSLGEGITDTQYF
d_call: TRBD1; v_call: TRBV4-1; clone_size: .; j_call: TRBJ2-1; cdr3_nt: TGCGCCAGCAGCCAGGACAGGGGACCGAGCTCCTACAATGAGCAGTTCTTC; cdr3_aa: CASSQDRGPSSYNEQFF
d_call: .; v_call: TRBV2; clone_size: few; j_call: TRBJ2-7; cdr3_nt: TGTGCCAGCAGGCAGAAAACCTCCTACGAGCAGTACTTC; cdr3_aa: CASRQKTSYEQYF
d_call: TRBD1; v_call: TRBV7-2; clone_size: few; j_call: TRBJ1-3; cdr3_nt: TGTGCCAGCAGCTCCCTGACAGGGACCTCTGGAAACACCATATATTTT; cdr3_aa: CASSSLTGTSGNTIYF
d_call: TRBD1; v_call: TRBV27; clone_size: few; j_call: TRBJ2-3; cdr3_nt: TGTGCCAGCAGTTTATCGATAGGACAGGGCCATACGCAGTATTTT; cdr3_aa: CASSLSIGQGHTQYF
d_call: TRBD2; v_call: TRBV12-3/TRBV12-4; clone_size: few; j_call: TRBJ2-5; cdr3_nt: TGTGCCAGCAGTTTAGAGGCGGGGGGCCTACAAGAGACCCAGTACTTC; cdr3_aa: CASSLEAGGLQETQYF
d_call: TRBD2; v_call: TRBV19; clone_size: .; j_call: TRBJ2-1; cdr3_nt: TGTGCCAGTACCCTAGCGGGGGGGCTCGAGCAGTTCTTC; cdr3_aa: CASTLAGGLEQFF
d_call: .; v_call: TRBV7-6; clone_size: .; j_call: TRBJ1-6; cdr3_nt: TGTGCCAGCAGCTTAAGCGGCGGACCTTCACCCCTCCACTTT; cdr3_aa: CASSLSGGPSPLHF
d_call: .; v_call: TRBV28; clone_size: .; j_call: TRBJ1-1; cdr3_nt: TGTGCCAGCAGGGCTAGGAGGTGGAACACTGAAGCTTTCTTT; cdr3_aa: CASRARRWNTEAFF
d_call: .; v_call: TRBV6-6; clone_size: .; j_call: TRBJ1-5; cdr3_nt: TGTGCCAGCAGTTACTCGGGGGAGTTTGGCAATCAGCCCCAGCATTTT; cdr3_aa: CASSYSGEFGNQPQHF
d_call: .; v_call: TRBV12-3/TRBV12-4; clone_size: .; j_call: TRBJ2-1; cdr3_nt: TGTGCCAGCAGTTTAGGAAGAGCAAATGAGCAGTTATTC; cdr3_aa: CASSLGRANEQLF
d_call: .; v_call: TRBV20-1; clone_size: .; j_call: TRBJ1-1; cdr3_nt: TGCAGTGCTAGAGTCGGGGAAACGGACACTGAAGCTTTCTTT; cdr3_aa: CSARVGETDTEAFF
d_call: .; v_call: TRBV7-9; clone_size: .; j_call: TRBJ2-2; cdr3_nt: TGTGCCAGCAGCTTAGTATCTGAATCCACCGGGGAGCTGTTTTTT; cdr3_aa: CASSLVSESTGELFF
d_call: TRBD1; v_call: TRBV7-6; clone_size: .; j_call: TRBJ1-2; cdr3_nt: TGTGCCAGCAGCTCTACAGGGGGTAGTTTGTATGGCTACACCTTC; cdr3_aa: CASSSTGGSLYGYTF
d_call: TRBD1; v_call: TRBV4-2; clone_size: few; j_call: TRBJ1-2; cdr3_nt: TGTGCCAGCAGCCAAGATAAGGGGGACAGGGGGCTCTTCTTCTATGGCTACACCTTC; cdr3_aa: CASSQDKGDRGLFFYGYTF
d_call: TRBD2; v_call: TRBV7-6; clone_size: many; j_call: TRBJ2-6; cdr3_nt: TGTGCCAGCACCCTCACCCGGGGGGGCACTGGGGCCAACGTCCTGACTTTC; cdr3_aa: CASTLTRGGTGANVLTF
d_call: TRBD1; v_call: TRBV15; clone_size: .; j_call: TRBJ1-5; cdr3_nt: TGTGCCACCAGCAGGGACAGGAGCAATCAGCCCCAGCATTTT; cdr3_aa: CATSRDRSNQPQHF
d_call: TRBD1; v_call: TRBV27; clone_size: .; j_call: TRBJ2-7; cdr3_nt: TGTGCCAGCAGCAGACGGGGACAGGGGGCCTACGAGCAGTACTTC; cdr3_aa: CASSRRGQGAYEQYF
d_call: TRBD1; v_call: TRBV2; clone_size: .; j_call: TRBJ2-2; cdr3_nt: TGTGCCAGCAGTGAAGGGCAGGGGGCAGGCGGGGAGCTGTTTTTT; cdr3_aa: CASSEGQGAGGELFF
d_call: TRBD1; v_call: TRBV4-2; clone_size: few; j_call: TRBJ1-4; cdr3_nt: TGTGCCAGCAGCCAAGGCTCGGACAGGGTTGGCGAAAAACTGTTTTTT; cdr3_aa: CASSQGSDRVGEKLFF
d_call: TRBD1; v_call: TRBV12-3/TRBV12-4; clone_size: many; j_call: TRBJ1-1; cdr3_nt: TGTGCCAGCAGTTCCGGGACAGGGACAAACACTGAAGCTTTCTTT; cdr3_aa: CASSSGTGTNTEAFF